Below are 27 T cell receptor beta chains sequenced from a single sample in a study of T cells in pancreatic ductal adenocarcinoma. Surgery without prior neoadjuvant therapy was the treatment of the selected pancreatic ductal adenocarcinoma patients. Generated by immunoSEQ multiplex PCR, the TCRdb table keeps only in-frame clones and is missing some. The sample lists more than 25,000 clones, more than 90% occurring once. Sequencing used PBMCs. The receptors derive from a human donor with pancreatic ductal adenocarcinoma.

The chain has TRBV28 and TRBJ1-1; D perhaps matches TRBD1 (6 bases). With 2 bases removed from V and 4 bases from J, the gap between germline ends came to 11 bases. The CDR3 runs 14 residues. Germline CDR1 reads MDHEN; CDR2 reads SYDVKM. The CDR3 is CASSLPGDGTEAFF. Here the CDR3 DNA reads TGTGCCAGCAGTTTACCAGGGGATGGCACTGAAGCTTTCTTT.

This chain joins TRBV6-6 and TRBJ2-2, with D maybe TRBD2 (5 bases). Per germline, CDR1 MNHNY and CDR2 SVGAGI (reference sequence). CDR3 length: 14 residues. V shed 6 bases and J shed 5 bases, with 13 bases lying between them. The DNA for the CDR3 is TGTGCCAGCAGGTCGGGAAGTGGGACCGGGGAGCTGTTTTTT. Residues: CASRSGSGTGELFF.

V is TRBV6-6 and J is TRBJ2-1; no reliable D call. This CDR3 has 12 amino acids. Trimming removed 2 bases at V and 5 bases at J, with 4 bases between. Germline V gene sequence: CDR1 MNHNY, CDR2 SVGAGI (reference sequence). For the CDR3, the DNA is TGTGCCAGCAGTTACGGGGACAATGAGCAGTTCTTC. Protein sequence: CASSYGDNEQFF.

This chain connects TRBV4-2 to TRBJ2-5; 11 bases fit TRBD2. The ends lost 0 bases at V and 1 base at J; junction bases unmatched: 16. The CDR3 runs 21 residues. Germline assignment: CDR1 LGHNA and CDR2 YNFKEQ. CDR3 nucleotides: TGTGCCAGCAGCCAAGATGACACTAGCGGGAGTTGGACGGGGGGCCAAGAGACCCAGTACTTC. Translation gives CASSQDDTSGSWTGGQETQYF.

CDR3 bases: TGTGCCAGCAGTTCCTTTCTGCGGGGGCGCGGGGAGACCCAGTACTTC. Amino acid sequence: CASSSFLRGRGETQYF. The chain has TRBV27 and TRBJ2-5, with a tentative D call TRBD2 (7 bases). This CDR3 has 16 residues. The germline V gene encodes CDR1 MNHEY and CDR2 SMNVEV (reference sequence). Trimming removed 4 bases at V and 5 bases at J, with 20 bases between.

The chain uses TRBV6-5 and TRBJ1-2, with TRBD1 as a possible D gene (5 bases). CDR3 length equals 13 residues. V dropped 3 bases and J dropped 8 bases, with 13 bases sitting between them. Germline values: CDR1 MNHEY, CDR2 SVGAGI. As DNA, the CDR3 is TGTGCCAGCAGTTATGGGCAGGGTCGCGGCTACACCTTC. This translates into CASSYGQGRGYTF.

The chain carries TRBV2 and TRBJ2-7, with D tentatively TRBD2 (5 bases). Germline CDR1 reads SNHLY; CDR2 reads FYNNEI. The ends were cut back, 6 bases at V and 2 bases at J, with 17 bases in the middle. The CDR3 extends over 15 amino acids. The DNA of the CDR3 is TGTGCCAGCAGATTGGGCCCTAGCCAGACCTACGAGCAGTACTTC. Amino acids: CASRLGPSQTYEQYF.

The chain joins TRBV30 to TRBJ1-1, with 9 nucleotides matching TRBD1. This CDR3 spans 13 amino acids. Looked up from germline, CDR1 is GTSNPN and CDR2 is SVGIG (reference sequence). Trimming took 2 bases from V and 5 from J; bases not matched to a gene: 3. The CDR3, as DNA: TGTGCCTGGAGTCCTGGGACAGGGACTGAAGCTTTCTTT. It is translated as CAWSPGTGTEAFF.

This chain connects TRBV5-1 to TRBJ1-1; D call uncertain. Germline assignment: CDR1 SGHRS and CDR2 YFSETQ. The CDR3 covers 15 residues. Trimming removed 2 bases at V and 1 base at J, with 12 bases between. This CDR3 is CASSFLAGGNTEAFF. Here the CDR3 DNA reads TGCGCCAGCAGCTTTCTGGCGGGAGGGAACACTGAAGCTTTCTTT.

V is TRBV11-3 and J is TRBJ1-2; maybe TRBD1 (5 bases). Germline loops: CDR1 SGHNT, CDR2 YENEEA. V was cut by 3 bases and J by 1 base, with 18 bases left in between. The CDR3 totals 17 residues. This CDR3 is CASSFRAGSHYNYGYTF. CDR3 DNA sequence: TGTGCCAGCAGCTTTAGGGCAGGGTCCCATTATAACTATGGCTACACCTTC. The whole variable domain, remainder taken from reference TRBV11-3 and TRBJ1-2, is EAGVVQSPRYKIIEKKQPVAFWCNPISGHNTLYWYLQNLGQGPELLIRYENEEAVDDSQLPKDRFSAERLKGVDSTLKIQPAELGDSAVYLCASSFRAGSHYNYGYTFGSGTRLTVV.

The V call is TRBV2, the J call TRBJ2-3; 8 bases line up with TRBD2. The V segment lost 5 bases and the J segment 3 bases; nucleotides outside the gene matches: 7. CDR1 SNHLY and CDR2 FYNNEI come from the germline V gene. The CDR3 sequence is 15 residues long. CDR3 nucleotide sequence: TGTGCCAGCAGTCGGGTAGCGGGGTTGACAGATACGCAGTATTTT. Translated: CASSRVAGLTDTQYF. The entire variable domain, with the rest obtained from reference TRBV2 and TRBJ2-3, is as follows: EPEVTQTPSHQVTQMGQEVILRCVPISNHLYFYWYRQILGQKVEFLVSFYNNEISEKSEIFDDQFSVERPDGSNFTLKIRSTKLEDSAMYFCASSRVAGLTDTQYFGPGTRLTVL.

The V gene is TRBV2, the J gene TRBJ2-2, with D maybe TRBD2 (5 bases). V was trimmed by 6 bases and J by 5 bases, leaving 10 bases between them. This CDR3 has 13 residues. The germline CDR1 and CDR2 sequences are SNHLY and FYNNEI. CDR3 sequence reads: CASRPLGTGELFF. The CDR3 DNA reads TGTGCCAGCAGGCCACTAGGAACCGGGGAGCTGTTTTTT. The entire variable domain, with the rest obtained from reference TRBV2 and TRBJ2-2, is as follows: EPEVTQTPSHQVTQMGQEVILRCVPISNHLYFYWYRQILGQKVEFLVSFYNNEISEKSEIFDDQFSVERPDGSNFTLKIRSTKLEDSAMYFCASRPLGTGELFFGEGSRLTVL.

The chain links TRBV29-1 to TRBJ2-2; 8 bases match TRBD1. CDR1 is SQVTM, CDR2 ANQGSEA, per germline. This CDR3 has 15 amino acids. The V and J ends lost 7 bases and 2 bases, in that order; junction bases with no gene match: 9. The DNA of the CDR3 is TGCAGCGGATCCCCCGGGACAGGCAACACCGGGGAGCTGTTTTTT. Encoded protein: CSGSPGTGNTGELFF.

The CDR3 DNA is TGTGCCAGCTCAATGACAGGGGGGAACACTGAAGCTTTCTTT. Translation: CASSMTGGNTEAFF. The V gene is TRBV18, the J gene TRBJ1-1; 9 nucleotides align to TRBD1. CDR3 length equals 14 residues. The germline V gene encodes CDR1 KGHSH and CDR2 LQKENI. Losses at the gene ends were 5 bases for V and 1 base for J; bases not matched to a gene: 2.

CDR3 DNA sequence: TGTGCCGCAAACCTCGGCACTGAAGCTTTCTTT. Protein product: CAANLGTEAFF. The V gene is TRBV6-6, the J gene TRBJ1-1; D not certain. From germline, CDR1 is MNHNY and CDR2 SVGAGI (reference sequence). V was clipped by 11 bases and J by 4 bases, with 11 bases between them. The CDR3 extends over 11 amino acids.

Remarks on this clone: A junction end diverges from the germline sequence, so it may reflect a read error. The V and J genes are TRBV7-9 and TRBJ2-1; 11 bases agree with TRBD2. CDR1 SEHNR and CDR2 FQNEAQ come from the germline V gene (reference sequence). This CDR3 has 12 amino acids. The CDR3 loop reads CASSLDLAGGLF. CDR3 DNA: TGTGCCAGCAGCTTAGACCTAGCGGGAGGCCTCTTC.

The chain employs TRBV5-1 and TRBJ1-2, with D unresolved. This CDR3 spans 15 amino acids. Trimming left V 4 bases short and J 0 bases short, with 13 bases between. Germline V gives CDR1 SGHRS, CDR2 YFSETQ. The CDR3: CASSPREITNYGYTF. The CDR3 nucleotides read TGCGCCAGCAGCCCCCGGGAGATAACTAACTATGGCTACACCTTC.

The V call is TRBV19, the J call TRBJ2-3, with TRBD2 matching 7 bases. The CDR3 totals 16 residues. Germline loops: CDR1 LNHDA, CDR2 SQIVND (reference sequence). The V gene end was trimmed by 3 bases and the J gene end by 1 base; junction bases not matched to a gene: 7. DNA of the CDR3: TGTGCCAGTAGTATCTTAGCTAGCGGACGCACAGATACGCAGTATTTT. Protein sequence: CASSILASGRTDTQYF.

The J gene is TRBJ2-3, the V gene TRBV4-3; the D is unclear. CDR3 length: 14 amino acids. Between the trimmed V and J ends, which lost 0 bases and 0 bases, there was a span of 4 bases. Germline CDR1 LGHNA, CDR2 YSLEER. DNA for the CDR3: TGCGCCAGCAGCCAAGAAACTAGCACAGATACGCAGTATTTT. Its translation: CASSQETSTDTQYF.

CDR3 DNA: TGTGCCAGCATCCAGACTAGCGGCACCGGGGAGCTGTTTTTT. This gives the protein CASIQTSGTGELFF. The rearrangement links TRBV27 to TRBJ2-2; 9 nucleotides agree with TRBD2. V lost 7 bases to trimming and J lost 4 bases; unmatched junction nucleotides: 4. CDR1 is MNHEY and CDR2 is SMNVEV in the germline V gene (reference sequence). The CDR3 is 14 residues long.

Of note for this clone: At one end the junction does not follow the germline gene, possibly because of a read error. The same CDR3 arises from other DNA sequences in this sample as well. The chain uses TRBV4-1 and TRBJ1-3, with 9 bases lining up with TRBD1. This CDR3 comprises 13 residues. The germline V gene has CDR1 MGHRA and CDR2 YSYEKL. Here the CDR3 reads CASSRQGENTIYF. The CDR3 DNA reads TGCGCCAGCAGCCGACAGGGGGAAAACACTATATATTTT.

The chain links TRBV4-1 to TRBJ2-1, with TRBD1 as a possible D gene (6 bases). The CDR3 extends over 15 amino acids. The germline V gene encodes CDR1 MGHRA and CDR2 YSYEKL. Trimming shortened V by 5 bases and J by 8 bases, and 19 bases separated the two germline ends. The CDR3, as DNA: TGCGCCAGCAGCAGGGAAGACAGGCTATTTGATGAGCAGTTCTTC. The encoded protein is CASSREDRLFDEQFF.

V is TRBV6-1 and J is TRBJ2-3, with TRBD2 as a possible D gene (5 bases). V gave up 4 bases and J gave up 1 base, with 15 bases separating them. Germline V lookup: CDR1 MNHNS, CDR2 SASEGT. This CDR3 has 16 amino acids. The CDR3 nucleotides read TGTGCCAGCAGTGCCAAGTCCGGGATGCGCACAGATACGCAGTATTTT. This encodes CASSAKSGMRTDTQYF.

The chain recombines TRBV9 with TRBJ2-5; 9 nucleotides line up with TRBD2. Unmatched junction bases numbered 8, after V lost 0 bases and J lost 2 bases. The CDR3 loop spans 17 amino acids. CDR1 and CDR2 (germline): SGDLS, YYNGEE. CDR3 amino acids: CASSVASEAGGQETQYF. CDR3 DNA sequence: TGTGCCAGCAGCGTAGCTTCGGAAGCGGGAGGACAAGAGACCCAGTACTTC.

This clone was seen a single time. V and J are TRBV6-4 and TRBJ2-1; D perhaps matches TRBD2 (6 bases). V lost 2 bases and J 9 bases, leaving 14 bases between the germline ends. The CDR3 length is 14 residues. Germline V gene data show CDR1 as MRHNA and CDR2 as SNTAGT. Here the CDR3 reads CASSDVPGVSEQFF. CDR3 in DNA: TGTGCCAGCAGTGACGTTCCGGGGGTCTCTGAGCAGTTCTTC.

The chain employs TRBV7-9 and TRBJ2-5; D is ambiguous. Looked up from germline, CDR1 is SEHNR and CDR2 is FQNEAQ (reference sequence). There are 14 residues in the CDR3. The V end lost 2 bases, the J end lost 6 bases, and 13 bases lay between the germline ends. CDR3 amino acids: CASSLMKVEQTQYF. As DNA, the CDR3 is TGTGCCAGCAGCTTAATGAAGGTGGAACAGACCCAGTACTTC.

A few counts support this clone. The chain combines TRBV6-5 with TRBJ2-1; TRBD2 might be the D (6 bases). The CDR3 loop spans 15 amino acids. Germline lookup yields CDR1 MNHEY and CDR2 SVGAGI. V was cut by 0 bases and J by 4 bases, with 10 bases left in between. DNA of the CDR3: TGTGCCAGCAGTTACTCGAGTGGGGGGTACAATGAGCAGTTCTTC. Its protein product is CASSYSSGGYNEQFF.